A single sample is the source of the 8 T cell receptor beta chains below, sequenced in a study of T cell repertoires in cytomegalovirus infection. In TCRdb, the reads were re-called with MiXCR into one record per CDR3 protein. The sample yields 150,000 or so distinct CDR3 sequences, roughly 17% seen once. Material for sequencing was CD8+ T cells from PBMCs. The receptor set was obtained from a human donor in good health (CMV status not recorded). Some clones in this sample may be carry-over from other donors' samples.

This clonotype was picked up a small number of times. The chain recombines TRBV5-5 with TRBJ2-7; D possibly uses TRBD1 or TRBD2 (5 bases each). CDR3 length equals 15 residues. Trimming took 4 bases from V and 2 from J, leaving 16 bases between them. Germline CDR1 SGHKS, CDR2 YYEKEE (reference sequence). DNA for the CDR3: TGTGCCAGCAGCCTAGACGGGACGTCCGCCTACGAGCAGTACTTC. Its translation is CASSLDGTSAYEQYF.

This chain joins TRBV28 and TRBJ1-5; no definite D call. Germline V gene data show CDR1 as MDHEN and CDR2 as SYDVKM. The V and J ends lost 7 bases and 4 bases respectively, with 11 bases between them. This CDR3 contains 13 residues. Here the CDR3 DNA reads TGTGCCAGCAATGGCTACCCAAATCAGCCCCAGCATTTT. Encoded protein: CASNGYPNQPQHF.

Only a few counts were recorded for this clonotype. The chain combines TRBV6-2 or TRBV6-3 with TRBJ1-1, with D possibly being TRBD1 (6 bases). V was clipped by 1 base and J by 5 bases, with 14 bases between them. CDR1 and CDR2 (germline): MNHEY, SVGEGT. The CDR3 has 15 amino acids. The CDR3 here is CASSYFTEGGTEAFF. The CDR3 region has the DNA TGTGCCAGCAGTTACTTCACCGAGGGGGGTACTGAAGCTTTCTTT.

This clonotype turned up a few times. V gene TRBV7-9 combines with J gene TRBJ1-6; maybe TRBD1 (5 bases). The CDR3 sequence is 15 residues long. Trimming left V 1 base short and J 6 bases short, with 10 bases between. Germline loops: CDR1 SEHNR, CDR2 FQNEAQ (reference sequence). This chain's CDR3 is CASSLVGGFNSPLHF. CDR3 bases: TGTGCCAGCAGCTTAGTCGGGGGATTTAATTCACCCCTCCACTTT.

The chain couples TRBV6-2 or TRBV6-3 to TRBJ2-1; D remains unclear. The germline V and J ends were trimmed by 7 bases and 7 bases, with 23 bases remaining between them. The CDR3 covers 16 residues. Per germline, CDR1 MNHEY and CDR2 SVGEGT. The CDR3: CASTPKVGYLPNEQFF. The CDR3 region has the DNA TGTGCCAGCACCCCCAAGGTGGGCTACCTCCCTAATGAGCAGTTCTTC.

In its sample, this clonotype was seen a few times. The chain combines TRBV19 with TRBJ2-1; D possibly corresponds to TRBD1 (7 bases). V was clipped by 6 bases and J by 6 bases, with 9 bases between them. The CDR3 loop spans 12 amino acids. Per the germline V gene, CDR1 is LNHDA and CDR2 is SQIVND (reference sequence). The CDR3 nucleotides read TGTGCCAGTAGGGAGGGGGCCAATGAGCAGTTCTTC. Translated: CASREGANEQFF.

DNA for the CDR3: TGTGCCAGCAACTCCCCCCGGGACGTCTCCGAGCAGTACTTC. Its protein product is CASNSPRDVSEQYF. J is TRBJ2-7 and V is TRBV7-9; D might be TRBD1 or TRBD2, each matching 5 bases. Germline V gene data show CDR1 as SEHNR and CDR2 as FQNEAQ (reference sequence). The ends were cut back, 7 bases at V and 6 bases at J, with 19 bases in the middle. CDR3 length equals 14 residues.

Only a few counts were recorded for this clonotype. This chain uses TRBV7-8 with TRBJ1-1, with D tentatively TRBD1 (5 bases). The germline V gene has CDR1 SGHVS and CDR2 FQNEAQ. The length of the CDR3 is 20 residues. V was clipped by 2 bases and J by 0 bases, with 25 bases between them. The CDR3 DNA is TGTGCCAGCAGCTTATATACCTGGGATAGGGGCAATGGGGTGAACACTGAAGCTTTCTTT. Translation: CASSLYTWDRGNGVNTEAFF.